A selection of T cell receptor beta chains follows, all from one sample in a study of identical twins. TCRdb independently ran MiXCR on the 5' RACE reads; one entry per CDR3 protein. The sample includes some 710,000 distinct CDR3 sequences, less than 7% seen only once; the top ten take 1.5% to 2%. Sequencing was performed on naive T cells sorted from blood. These receptors were obtained from a man younger than 35 in good health. CDR3s include the opening cysteine and the closing phenylalanine or tryptophan. A D gene is named only where the DNA matches it firmly. Some rows have no size entry. The others give once, few or many, or a class for an expanded clone.

J: TRBJ1-1
D: .
V: TRBV12-3/TRBV12-4
size: few
CDR3: CASSFDVYMAEAFF
DNA: TGTGCCAGCAGTTTCGACGTCTATATGGCTGAAGCTTTCTTT

J: TRBJ2-1
D: TRBD2
V: TRBV12-3/TRBV12-4
size: .
CDR3: CASSPRRLAGRYNEQFF
DNA: TGTGCCAGCAGTCCCCGTCGACTAGCGGGACGCTACAATGAGCAGTTCTTC

J: TRBJ2-1
D: TRBD2
V: TRBV20-1
size: .
CDR3: CSATQRTSGSRVLFEQFF
DNA: TGCAGTGCTACCCAAAGGACTAGCGGGAGCCGAGTTCTTTTTGAGCAGTTCTTC

J: TRBJ1-2
D: TRBD1
V: TRBV15
size: few
CDR3: CATSSGTDYGYTF
DNA: TGTGCCACCAGCAGTGGGACAGATTATGGCTACACCTTC

J: TRBJ2-1
D: TRBD1
V: TRBV27
size: once
CDR3: CASSSPDRGISFYNEQFF
DNA: TGTGCCAGCAGTTCTCCGGACAGGGGGATTAGTTTCTACAATGAGCAGTTCTTC

J: TRBJ2-5
D: .
V: TRBV15
size: few
CDR3: CATSSSQNQETQYF
DNA: TGTGCCACCAGCAGTTCACAGAACCAAGAGACCCAGTACTTC

J: TRBJ2-2
D: .
V: TRBV12-3/TRBV12-4
size: few
CDR3: CASTILGGELFF
DNA: TGTGCCAGCACCATTCTCGGGGGGGAGCTGTTTTTT

J: TRBJ1-2
D: .
V: TRBV12-3/TRBV12-4
size: many
CDR3: CASSLVDRAMGYTF
DNA: TGTGCCAGCAGTTTAGTAGACCGGGCGATGGGCTACACCTTC

J: TRBJ1-4
D: .
V: TRBV7-9
size: many
CDR3: CASSLDEKLFF
DNA: TGTGCCAGCAGCTTAGACGAAAAACTGTTTTTT

J: TRBJ2-3
D: TRBD2
V: TRBV27
size: few
CDR3: CASSRGTGLAGVTDTQYF
DNA: TGTGCCAGCAGTCGGGGAACCGGACTAGCGGGAGTAACAGATACGCAGTATTTT

J: TRBJ1-2
D: .
V: TRBV5-1
size: many
CDR3: CASSLPDAYGYTF
DNA: TGCGCCAGCAGCTTGCCAGACGCTTATGGCTACACCTTC

J: TRBJ2-5
D: TRBD2
V: TRBV7-8
size: many
CDR3: CASSSRLARVGETQYF
DNA: TGTGCCAGCAGCAGCAGACTAGCGAGGGTGGGAGAGACCCAGTACTTC

J: TRBJ2-1
D: .
V: TRBV27
size: few
CDR3: CASSSGPVRFF
DNA: TGTGCCAGCAGTTCAGGGCCTGTTCGGTTCTTC

J: TRBJ2-3
D: TRBD2
V: TRBV3-1
size: .
CDR3: CASSRGRTGGSTDTQYF
DNA: TGTGCCAGCAGCCGAGGACGTACGGGAGGGAGCACAGATACGCAGTATTTT

J: TRBJ2-1
D: TRBD2
V: TRBV14
size: .
CDR3: CASSQPTSGRVYNEQFF
DNA: TGTGCCAGCAGCCAACCGACTAGCGGGAGGGTATACAATGAGCAGTTCTTC